Shown below are 15 T cell receptor beta chains from a single sample sequenced in a study of T cell changes during pregnancy in multiple sclerosis. Profiling relied on immunoSEQ multiplex PCR, and the TCRdb table lists in-frame clones only, not all of them. The sample lists around 34,000 clones, 85% to 90% occurring once. The sample was CD4+ T cells from peripheral blood mononuclear cells, taken in the second trimester of pregnancy. The receptors derive from a female donor with multiple sclerosis, enrolled in a pregnancy study.

The chain couples TRBV6-6 to TRBJ2-1, with TRBD2 identical over 8 bases. This CDR3 is 15 amino acids long. CDR1 is MNHNY, CDR2 SVGAGI, per germline (reference sequence). J was trimmed by 6 bases and V by 5 bases; bases with no gene match: 9. The DNA for the CDR3 is TGTGCCAGCAGTCCGAAGCGGGAGAGGACCAATGAGCAGTTCTTC. Amino acids: CASSPKRERTNEQFF.

The chain joins TRBV27 to TRBJ2-1; 8 bases align to TRBD1. V was clipped by 6 bases and J by 6 bases; unmatched bases: 10. The CDR3 length is 15 residues. The germline V gene has CDR1 MNHEY and CDR2 SMNVEV (reference sequence). The CDR3 is CASRKVGQGFNEQFF. CDR3 DNA sequence: TGTGCCAGCAGGAAGGTTGGACAGGGATTCAATGAGCAGTTCTTC.

The chain is built from TRBV25-1 and TRBJ2-2; a possible D gene is TRBD2 (5 bases). Germline values: CDR1 MGHDK, CDR2 SYGVNS. V lost 1 base, J lost 4 bases, and 13 bases lay in between. The CDR3 is 16 residues long. CDR3 in amino acids: CASSESARAGTGELFF. The CDR3 DNA follows: TGTGCCAGCAGTGAATCCGCCCGGGCGGGCACCGGGGAGCTGTTTTTT.

The CDR3 protein is CASRALRQGPNSPLHF. As DNA, the CDR3 is TGTGCCAGCAGGGCTCTAAGACAGGGCCCTAATTCACCCCTCCACTTT. The chain links TRBV27 to TRBJ1-6; 7 nucleotides agree with TRBD1. The CDR3 runs to 16 residues. The V and J ends lost 6 bases and 6 bases, in that order; junction bases with no gene match: 11. The V gene's germline CDR1 is MNHEY and CDR2 SMNVEV (reference sequence).

This clone was found a few times. The chain links TRBV4-1 to TRBJ2-7; 7 bases line up with TRBD2. There are 17 residues in the CDR3. The V gene's germline CDR1 is MGHRA and CDR2 YSYEKL. The V and J ends lost 3 bases and 5 bases, in that order; junction bases with no gene match: 16. The CDR3 protein is CASSQTLPHRLAHEQYF. The CDR3, as DNA: TGCGCCAGCAGCCAGACCCTCCCCCACCGACTAGCCCACGAGCAGTACTTC.

This chain joins TRBV4-3 and TRBJ2-1; D call uncertain. In germline, CDR1 is LGHNA, CDR2 YSLEER. Trimming removed 2 bases at V and 0 bases at J, with 8 bases between. This CDR3 spans 15 amino acids. The CDR3 nucleotides are TGCGCCAGCAGCCAAACTATCGACTCCTACAATGAGCAGTTCTTC. Its protein is CASSQTIDSYNEQFF.

This chain connects TRBV18 to TRBJ1-2; 9 bases line up with TRBD1. The J segment lost 8 bases and the V segment lost 6 bases, leaving 7 bases of the junction unmatched. Germline V gene sequence: CDR1 KGHSH, CDR2 LQKENI. CDR3 length: 13 residues. The CDR3 loop reads CASSLGQGRGYTF. The CDR3 nucleotides read TGTGCCAGCTCCCTGGGACAGGGCCGCGGCTACACCTTC.

The chain combines TRBV18 with TRBJ2-1; 12 bases fit TRBD2. The germline V gene encodes CDR1 KGHSH and CDR2 LQKENI. The J segment lost 10 bases and the V segment lost 4 bases, leaving 5 bases of the junction unmatched. This CDR3 is 14 amino acids long. Here the CDR3 reads CASSQLAGGREQFF. The CDR3 nucleotides are TGTGCCAGCTCACAACTAGCGGGAGGTCGGGAGCAGTTCTTC.

V gene TRBV18 combines with J gene TRBJ2-2; a weak D match, TRBD2 (5 bases). V was clipped by 3 bases and J by 8 bases, with 16 bases between them. The CDR3 length is 15 residues. Per the germline V gene, CDR1 is KGHSH and CDR2 is LQKENI. CDR3 sequence (DNA): TGTGCCAGCTCACCTCCGGGAAACCAAAGGGGGGAGCTGTTTTTT. It yields the protein CASSPPGNQRGELFF.

Remarks on this clone: The sample holds other DNA sequences that translate to the same CDR3. The chain couples TRBV27 to TRBJ1-2, with 10 positions matching TRBD1. Germline assignment: CDR1 MNHEY and CDR2 SMNVEV (reference sequence). Trimming at V came to 5 bases and at J to 4 bases, leaving 1 base not matched to a gene. The CDR3 length is 13 residues. The CDR3 sequence is CASSGTGVYGYTF. As DNA, the CDR3 is TGTGCCAGCAGTGGGACAGGGGTCTATGGCTACACCTTC.

The sample holds one count of this clone. The genes are TRBV6-4 and TRBJ1-3, with TRBD1 matching 7 bases. Per germline, CDR1 MRHNA and CDR2 SNTAGT. The CDR3 covers 16 residues. The trim removed 0 bases at V and 0 bases at J, leaving 2 bases unmatched. The CDR3 DNA sequence: TGTGCCAGCAGTGACTCAGGGACAGTCTCTGGAAACACCATATATTTT. This encodes CASSDSGTVSGNTIYF.

This chain uses TRBV10-2 with TRBJ2-7; 7 bases agree with TRBD2. V trimming: 4 bases; J trimming: 6 bases; junction bases outside the gene matches: 0. Germline V CDR1 and CDR2: WSHSY, SAAADI. The CDR3 has 11 amino acids. CDR3 in amino acids: CASSGTSEQYF. CDR3 DNA: TGCGCCAGCAGTGGGACTAGCGAGCAGTACTTC.

The V call is TRBV6-1, the J call TRBJ2-4; TRBD2 matches at 9 bases. This CDR3 has 15 amino acids. Trimming took 6 bases from V and 6 from J; bases not matched to a gene: 9. Germline lookup yields CDR1 MNHNS and CDR2 SASEGT. CDR3 DNA: TGTGCCAGCAGAGCCGGGACTAGCAGCATAAACATTCAGTACTTC. It translates to CASRAGTSSINIQYF.

The V gene is TRBV4-3, the J gene TRBJ2-1; D ambiguous. In germline, CDR1 is LGHNA, CDR2 YSLEER. V lost 1 base, J lost 0 bases, and 10 bases lay in between. This CDR3 spans 16 amino acids. The CDR3 region has the DNA TGCGCCAGCAGCCAAGTAAGCCGGAGCTCCTACAATGAGCAGTTCTTC. It specifies CASSQVSRSSYNEQFF.

The chain uses TRBV4-3 and TRBJ2-5; TRBD2 might be the D (6 bases). Germline V lookup: CDR1 LGHNA, CDR2 YSLEER. Trimming cost V 0 bases and J 5 bases, with 13 bases left between them. The CDR3 has 15 amino acids. CDR3 nucleotides: TGCGCCAGCAGCCAAGAAAGGTTTGGAGGGGAGACCCAGTACTTC. This encodes CASSQERFGGETQYF.